This T cell receptor beta chain derives from a study of identifying expanded T cells in peripheral blood. The CDR3 runs 14 residues. V was clipped by 2 bases and J by 2 bases; unmatched bases: 1. Looked up from germline, CDR1 is MNHEY and CDR2 is SVGAGI. Sequencing used immunoSEQ multiplex PCR; TCRdb keeps in-frame clones, though not all of them. The sample carries around 100,000 clones, 75% to 90% recorded once. This clonotype originated in a person between 18 and 70 years old in good health. The chain employs TRBV6-5 and TRBJ2-7; TRBD1 matches at 9 bases. Sequencing used blood. CDR3 DNA: TGTGCCAGCAGTTACCGGGACAGGGCCTACGAGCAGTACTTC. This codes for CASSYRDRAYEQYF.